This entry features one TCR beta chain sequence. Its cognate antigen is unknown. Germline V gene sequence: CDR1 SGHRS, CDR2 YFSETQ. The CDR3 sequence is 14 residues long. With V trimmed by 4 bases and J by 2 bases, 6 bases remained unmatched. TCRdb's copy holds only in-frame clones and misses some; the assay was immunoSEQ multiplex PCR. This sample has 25,000 to 35,000 clones, with almost 85% found just once. The data belong to a study of OX40 agonist ivuxolimab in advanced cancers. Study as a whole: Dose-escalation patients' cancers were hepatocellular carcinoma, melanoma, renal cell or head and neck cancer. Males comprised about 78% of the group, whose mean age was 60 years (range about 20 to 79). Study outcomes and limitations: Compared with CD4+, CD8+ T cells on average had more expanded clones. At 0.1 to 3.0 mg/kg, CD4+ and CD8+ blood T cells expanded clonally by week 6.

The chain couples TRBV5-1 to TRBJ2-7; 7 bases are a match to TRBD2. This TCR was sampled from an adult with an advanced solid tumor such as melanoma, head and neck, liver or kidney cancer. Source: CD4+ or CD8+ T cells sorted from blood, taken in a trial of the OX40 agonist ivuxolimab. DNA of the CDR3: TGCGCCAGCAGCCGGGGGGACCCCGCCTACGAGCAGTACTTC. This sequence encodes CASSRGDPAYEQYF.